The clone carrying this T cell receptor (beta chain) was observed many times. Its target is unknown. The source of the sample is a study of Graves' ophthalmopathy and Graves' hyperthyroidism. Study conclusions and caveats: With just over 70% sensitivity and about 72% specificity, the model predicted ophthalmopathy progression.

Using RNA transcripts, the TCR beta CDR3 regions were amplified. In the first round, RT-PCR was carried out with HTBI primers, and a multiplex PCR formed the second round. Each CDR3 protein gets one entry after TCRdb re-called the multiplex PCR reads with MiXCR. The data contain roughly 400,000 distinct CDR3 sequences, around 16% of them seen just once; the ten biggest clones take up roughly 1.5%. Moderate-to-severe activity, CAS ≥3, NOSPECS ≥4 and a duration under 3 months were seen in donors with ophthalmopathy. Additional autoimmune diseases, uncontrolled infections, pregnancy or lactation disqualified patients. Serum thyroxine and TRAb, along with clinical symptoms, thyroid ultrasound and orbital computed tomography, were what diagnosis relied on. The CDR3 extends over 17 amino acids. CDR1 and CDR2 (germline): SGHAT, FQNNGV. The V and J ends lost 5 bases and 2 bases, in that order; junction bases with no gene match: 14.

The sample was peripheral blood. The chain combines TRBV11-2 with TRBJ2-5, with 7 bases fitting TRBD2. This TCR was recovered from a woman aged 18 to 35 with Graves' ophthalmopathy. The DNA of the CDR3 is TGTGCCAGCAGCCTCCACCCCATGGGAGGGGCACAAGAGACCCAGTACTTC. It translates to CASSLHPMGGAQETQYF.